This T cell receptor (beta chain) was sequenced in a study of cytomegalovirus exposure and HLA in healthy donors. Per the germline V gene, CDR1 is MNHNS and CDR2 is SASEGT. This CDR3 comprises 15 residues. The V segment lost 1 base and the J segment 1 base; nucleotides outside the gene matches: 2. Comments on this clone: Its antigen is as yet unknown.

Study-wide results and limits: It was approximately 150 TCR beta chains that were listed as cytomegalovirus-associated. CMV serostatus alone was available as immune exposure information. Researchers reported that a few CMV-associated chains were confirmed in vitro as CMV antigen-specific. Several V segments, TRBV6-2 and TRBV6-3 among them, could not be told apart and were dropped.

PCR involved 60 Vbeta and 13 Jbeta primers. Generated by immunoSEQ multiplex PCR, the TCRdb table keeps only in-frame clones and is missing some. The sample has nearly 65,000 clones; around 73% are singletons. The sample comprised PBMCs. This receptor was obtained from a man aged 50-59 years in good health and CMV-seronegative. The V call is TRBV6-1, the J call TRBJ2-3; 7 bases fit TRBD2. CDR3 sequence: CASSEELAGTDTQYF. CDR3 sequence (DNA): TGTGCCAGCAGTGAAGAGCTAGCGGGCACAGATACGCAGTATTTT.